The source of this T cell receptor beta chain is a study of tumor-infiltrating lymphocytes in glioblastoma multiforme. TCRB libraries came from RNA via three nested multiplex PCR rounds. A C-beta primer primed TCRB cDNA from approximately 550 ng RNA. TCRdb passed the multiplex PCR reads through MiXCR, listing each CDR3 protein once. The sample yields about 32,000 distinct CDR3 sequences, roughly three fifths seen once. For this clonotype: The antigen is not known.

Germline CDR1 and CDR2: DFQATT and SNEGSKA (reference sequence). V shed 0 bases and J shed 8 bases, with 16 bases lying between them. The CDR3 has 15 residues. Study outcomes and limitations: No surface-marker sorting into functional T cell subtypes was done.

This receptor was taken from a male donor with glioblastoma. Input material: brain tumor tissue. The J gene is TRBJ2-2, the V gene TRBV20-1, with D uncertain. CDR3 in amino acids: CSARDSANGSGELFF. Written as DNA, the CDR3 is TGCAGTGCTAGAGATTCGGCTAACGGCAGTGGGGAGCTGTTTTTT.